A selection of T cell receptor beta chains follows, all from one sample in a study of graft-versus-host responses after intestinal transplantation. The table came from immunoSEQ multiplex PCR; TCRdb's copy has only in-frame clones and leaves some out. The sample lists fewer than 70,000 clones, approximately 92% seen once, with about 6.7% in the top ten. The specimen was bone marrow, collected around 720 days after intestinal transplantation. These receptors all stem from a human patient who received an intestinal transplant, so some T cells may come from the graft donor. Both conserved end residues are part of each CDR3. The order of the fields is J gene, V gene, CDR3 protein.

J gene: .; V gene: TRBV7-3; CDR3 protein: CASSPGPLAGGGYEQYF
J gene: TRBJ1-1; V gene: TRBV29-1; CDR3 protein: CSVGRQGGTEAFF
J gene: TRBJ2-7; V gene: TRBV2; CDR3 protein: CASSDFGNTLYEQYF
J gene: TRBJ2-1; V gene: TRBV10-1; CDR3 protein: CASSERQRWPNEQFF
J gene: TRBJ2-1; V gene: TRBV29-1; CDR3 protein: CSVEVGLALAGGPMQYNEQFF
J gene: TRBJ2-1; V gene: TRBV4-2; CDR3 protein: CASSHRSGGPNEQFF
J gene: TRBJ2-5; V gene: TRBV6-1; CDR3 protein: CASSELGGGVQETQYF
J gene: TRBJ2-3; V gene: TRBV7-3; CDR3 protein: CASSLTMRGPTDTQYF
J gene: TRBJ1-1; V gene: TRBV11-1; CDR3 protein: CASSIGQGRDAFF
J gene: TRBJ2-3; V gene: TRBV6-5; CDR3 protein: CASSPVSSGRYTQYF
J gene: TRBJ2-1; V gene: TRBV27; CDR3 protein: CASSWVGGENEQFF
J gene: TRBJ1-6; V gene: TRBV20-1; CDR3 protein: CSASWDRDLHF
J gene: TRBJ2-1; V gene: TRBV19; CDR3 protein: CASKAGVEYNEQFF
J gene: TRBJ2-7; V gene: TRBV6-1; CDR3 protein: CASSSGTSGSYEQYF
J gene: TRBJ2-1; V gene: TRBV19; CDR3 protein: CASSLRLGNEQFF
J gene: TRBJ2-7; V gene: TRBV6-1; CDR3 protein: CASSEFGSYEQYF